The T cell receptor (beta chain) described here comes from a study of T cells after yellow fever vaccination. Study-level findings and limits: A minor fraction of clonotypes spanned both CD4 and CD8 compartments.

Template switching with 5'RACE generated the TCR cDNA and added a universal primer site and UMIs. TCRdb itself ran the 5' RACE reads through MiXCR, one entry per CDR3 protein. The sample has a few hundred thousand distinct CDR3 sequences; roughly 8% are singletons. V lost 5 bases and J 0 bases, leaving 11 bases between the germline ends. From germline, CDR1 is MNHNS and CDR2 SASEGT. There are 15 residues in the CDR3. In its sample, this clonotype was seen many times. The antigen is undetermined. The chain is built from TRBV6-1 and TRBJ1-5, with a possible D match to TRBD1 (5 bases). The starting material was PBMCs, obtained 45 days after the first yellow fever vaccination. The clonotype originates from a young man who received the YFV17D yellow fever vaccine. CDR3 bases: TGTGCCAGCAGTCCATGGGGGGATAGCAATCAGCCCCAGCATTTT. It is translated as CASSPWGDSNQPQHF.